Shown below are 23 T cell receptor beta chains from a single sample sequenced in a study of post-analysis software for immune sequencing data. Libraries were made from TCR beta cDNA, and they carried unique molecular identifiers. From the PCR reads, TCRdb called clonotypes with MiXCR, one entry per CDR3 protein. The sample shows about 540,000 distinct CDR3 sequences, 34% of them seen only once. Antigens for these TCRs are unknown. Study-wide results and caveats: Roughly 5 TRBV segments occurring more often in patients than controls included TRBV5-6, TRBV5-1 and TRBV20-1.

The sequencing input was blood. The receptor set was obtained from a girl aged 2-17 years with multiple sclerosis.

This clonotype was observed a few times. V is TRBV5-1 and J is TRBJ1-6; D is uncertain. Germline V lookup: CDR1 SGHRS, CDR2 YFSETQ. CDR3 length: 14 residues. V was cut by 1 base and J by 8 bases, with 10 bases left in between. CDR3 loop: CASSLSGRDSPLHF. DNA for the CDR3: TGCGCCAGCAGCTTGTCAGGAAGGGATTCACCCCTCCACTTT. The complete variable domain, with remaining parts taken from reference TRBV5-1 and TRBJ1-6, reads KAGVTQTPRYLIKTRGQQVTLSCSPISGHRSVSWYQQTPGQGLQFLFEYFSETQRNKGNFPGRFSGRQFSNSRSEMNVSTLELGDSALYLCASSLSGRDSPLHFGNGTRLTVT.

The rearrangement joins TRBV4-1 to TRBJ2-1; D may correspond to TRBD1 or TRBD2 (6 bases each). The germline V gene encodes CDR1 MGHRA and CDR2 YSYEKL. This CDR3 has 15 amino acids. V gave up 0 bases and J gave up 5 bases, with 11 bases separating them. In nucleotides, the CDR3 is TGCGCCAGCAGCCAAGACCGGGGGCAGGACAATGAGCAGTTCTTC. It yields the protein CASSQDRGQDNEQFF.

This clonotype was observed a few times. The CDR3 DNA follows: TGCGCCAGCAGCCAACCTCGACAGGGGGTAGGAAAAGGCTACACCTTC. Its protein product is CASSQPRQGVGKGYTF. The genes are TRBV4-1 and TRBJ1-2; 9 positions agree with TRBD1. Germline V gives CDR1 MGHRA, CDR2 YSYEKL. V shed 2 bases, J shed 8 bases, and the junction held 12 bases outside the gene matches. The CDR3 is 16 residues long.

In this sample, this clonotype turned up a few times. The chain employs TRBV20-1 and TRBJ1-3; D is undetermined. Germline-derived CDR1 and CDR2 are DFQATT and SNEGSKA (reference sequence). The CDR3 length is 14 residues. The V end was cut by 4 bases, the J end by 0 bases, with 10 bases between. CDR3 residues: CSATRMYSGNTIYF. CDR3 nucleotide sequence: TGCAGTGCTACCCGAATGTACTCTGGAAACACCATATATTTT.

The V gene is TRBV12-3 or TRBV12-4, the J gene TRBJ2-5; D unresolved. The CDR3 loop spans 12 amino acids. The V end lost 8 bases, the J end lost 4 bases, and 11 bases lay between the germline ends. The CDR3 bases are TGTGCCAGCGCCCGTGGTGGAGAGACCCAGTACTTC. Its protein product is CASARGGETQYF.

The chain is built from TRBV29-1 and TRBJ2-2; D not certain. V shed 6 bases and J shed 6 bases, with 11 bases lying between them. Per germline, CDR1 SQVTM and CDR2 ANQGSEA. CDR3 length: 12 residues. Written as DNA, the CDR3 is TGCAGCGTCTACCTTAGTCCCGGGGAGCTGTTTTTT. It specifies CSVYLSPGELFF.

The rearrangement links TRBV14 to TRBJ1-3; possible D gene TRBD1, 6 bases. Germline V gene sequence: CDR1 SGHDN, CDR2 FVKESK. This CDR3 comprises 19 residues. V was trimmed by 5 bases and J by 2 bases, leaving 25 bases between them. CDR3 region: CASSAVGAKIKRAGNTIYF. The CDR3 DNA reads as TGTGCCAGCAGCGCCGTGGGGGCTAAGATAAAACGGGCTGGAAACACCATATATTTT.

The rearrangement uses TRBV5-1 and TRBJ2-3; 8 bases map to TRBD2. CDR1 and CDR2 from the germline V gene are SGHRS and YFSETQ. The CDR3 spans 15 residues. The V segment lost 5 bases and the J segment 3 bases; nucleotides outside the gene matches: 8. In nucleotides, the CDR3 is TGCGCCAGCAGAGCAAGAGCGGGGGTTACAGATACGCAGTATTTT. This gives the protein CASRARAGVTDTQYF.

The V gene is TRBV7-2, the J gene TRBJ1-6; no reliable D call. Trimming cost V 1 base and J 0 bases, with 13 bases left between them. The CDR3 covers 18 residues. Germline V lookup: CDR1 SGHTA, CDR2 FQGNSA. The CDR3 reads CASSLGRSQSSYNSPLHF. The CDR3 DNA reads as TGTGCCAGCAGCTTAGGACGGAGCCAGAGCTCCTATAATTCACCCCTCCACTTT.

The CDR3 region is CASSYPDSSTDSPLHF. The CDR3 nucleotides are TGTGCCAGCAGTTACCCGGACAGTTCGACTGATTCACCCCTCCACTTT. This chain uses TRBV6-6 with TRBJ1-6; D might be TRBD1 (6 bases). Looked up from germline, CDR1 is MNHNY and CDR2 is SVGAGI (reference sequence). V was pared by 2 bases and J by 8 bases, with 16 bases between. The CDR3 consists of 16 residues.

The rearrangement uses TRBV5-1 and TRBJ2-6; D is tentatively TRBD1 or TRBD2 (5 bases each). Trimming shortened V by 0 bases and J by 2 bases, and 6 bases separated the two germline ends. CDR3 length: 15 residues. CDR1 and CDR2 (germline): SGHRS, YFSETQ. As DNA, the CDR3 is TGCGCCAGCAGCTTGGGGGACGCTGGGGCCAACGTCCTGACTTTC. It codes for CASSLGDAGANVLTF.

This clonotype was recorded a few times. The V call is TRBV5-1, the J call TRBJ2-5; 13 nucleotides align to TRBD2. The junction had 8 bases not matched to a gene; V was cut back by 4 bases and J by 2 bases. The CDR3 is 17 amino acids. CDR1 and CDR2 from the germline V gene are SGHRS and YFSETQ. Written as DNA, the CDR3 is TGCGCCAGCAGCGCCTCGACTAGCGGGGGGCCACAAGAGACCCAGTACTTC. Protein: CASSASTSGGPQETQYF.

This clonotype has only a few counts. The chain recombines TRBV7-9 with TRBJ2-6; D unclear. Germline V gives CDR1 SEHNR, CDR2 FQNEAQ (reference sequence). The V end lost 8 bases, the J end lost 1 base, and 6 bases lay between the germline ends. The CDR3 length is 13 residues. CDR3 sequence reads: CASLVSGANVLTF. In DNA, the CDR3 is TGTGCCAGCTTAGTGTCTGGGGCCAACGTCCTGACTTTC.

This clonotype appeared a few times. V gene TRBV29-1 combines with J gene TRBJ2-5; 7 bases fit TRBD1. This CDR3 spans 13 amino acids. Germline loops: CDR1 SQVTM, CDR2 ANQGSEA. J gave up 2 bases and V 7 bases, and 7 bases lay outside the gene matches. The CDR3 DNA sequence: TGCAGCGGGACCCGGACAGGACAAGAGACCCAGTACTTC. This encodes CSGTRTGQETQYF.

The gene calls are TRBV27 and TRBJ2-7, with TRBD2 as a possible D gene (6 bases). The CDR3 consists of 15 residues. Trimming left V 4 bases short and J 1 base short, with 14 bases between. Looked up from germline, CDR1 is MNHEY and CDR2 is SMNVEV (reference sequence). The CDR3 protein is CASSSVGTASYEQYF. CDR3 nucleotide sequence: TGTGCCAGCAGTTCGGTCGGGACTGCTTCCTACGAGCAGTACTTC.

The rearrangement links TRBV20-1 to TRBJ1-6; D possibly corresponds to TRBD1 (5 bases). The CDR3 is made up of 16 amino acids. Germline values: CDR1 DFQATT, CDR2 SNEGSKA (reference sequence). V dropped 3 bases and J dropped 5 bases, with 17 bases sitting between them. The CDR3 loop is CSARFNTGEHNSPLHF. The CDR3 nucleotides read TGCAGTGCTAGGTTCAACACAGGAGAACATAATTCACCCCTCCACTTT.

In its sample, this clonotype was seen a few times. The chain uses TRBV3-1 and TRBJ2-3; 11 nucleotides agree with TRBD1. Looked up from germline, CDR1 is LGHDT and CDR2 is YNNKEL (reference sequence). The CDR3 consists of 17 residues. Trimming at V came to 3 bases and at J to 5 bases, leaving 10 bases not matched to a gene. CDR3 sequence: CASSHSGDRGSVDTQYF. The CDR3 bases are TGTGCCAGCAGCCACTCTGGGGACAGGGGGTCCGTAGATACGCAGTATTTT.

This chain links TRBV5-1 with TRBJ2-7, with D possibly being TRBD1 (6 bases). CDR1 is SGHRS, CDR2 YFSETQ, per germline. Trimming removed 4 bases at V and 3 bases at J, with 14 bases between. The CDR3 sequence is 14 residues long. The CDR3 protein is CASSGSRGVYEQYF. CDR3 bases: TGCGCCAGCAGCGGAAGCAGGGGTGTCTACGAGCAGTACTTC.

The V and J genes are TRBV11-2 and TRBJ2-4; possibly TRBD2 for D (5 bases). This CDR3 has 12 residues. Trimming removed 5 bases from V and 13 bases from J, with 15 bases in between. Germline CDR1 SGHAT, CDR2 FQNNGV. The CDR3 here is CASSHREVRQYF. The CDR3 coding sequence is TGTGCCAGCAGCCACCGGGAAGTGAGACAGTACTTC.

The CDR3 DNA reads as TGTGCCAGCAGTTTATTGGTTAGCCAAGAGACCCAGTACTTC. Amino acid sequence: CASSLLVSQETQYF. V gene TRBV28 combines with J gene TRBJ2-5, with D unresolved. Looked up from germline, CDR1 is MDHEN and CDR2 is SYDVKM. The CDR3 loop spans 14 amino acids. V lost 1 base and J lost 1, with 7 bases in between.

This clonotype showed up just a few times. The gene calls are TRBV7-6 and TRBJ2-3, with a tentative D call TRBD2 (5 bases). Germline loops: CDR1 SGHVS, CDR2 FNYEAQ. V shed 5 bases and J shed 1 base, with 13 bases lying between them. The CDR3 spans 15 residues. This CDR3 is CASSQTPGGTDTQYF. The CDR3 region has the DNA TGTGCCAGCAGCCAGACCCCCGGGGGCACAGATACGCAGTATTTT.

J is TRBJ2-2 and V is TRBV12-3 or TRBV12-4, with 7 bases matching TRBD1. Trimming took 6 bases from V and 2 from J; bases not matched to a gene: 9. This CDR3 has 16 amino acids. Written as DNA, the CDR3 is TGTGCCAGCAGCCCCCAGGGACAGTCTAACACCGGGGAGCTGTTTTTT. This encodes CASSPQGQSNTGELFF.

For this clonotype: An end of the junction differs from the germline gene, which may be a read error. The chain combines TRBV7-8 with TRBJ2-1, with 8 bases identical to TRBD1. CDR3 length: 16 amino acids. Germline CDR1 and CDR2: SGHVS and FQNEAQ. The chain's CDR3 is CASSLATGASCNEQFF. The CDR3 DNA reads as TGTGCCAGCAGCTTAGCGACAGGGGCTTCCTGCAATGAGCAGTTCTTC.